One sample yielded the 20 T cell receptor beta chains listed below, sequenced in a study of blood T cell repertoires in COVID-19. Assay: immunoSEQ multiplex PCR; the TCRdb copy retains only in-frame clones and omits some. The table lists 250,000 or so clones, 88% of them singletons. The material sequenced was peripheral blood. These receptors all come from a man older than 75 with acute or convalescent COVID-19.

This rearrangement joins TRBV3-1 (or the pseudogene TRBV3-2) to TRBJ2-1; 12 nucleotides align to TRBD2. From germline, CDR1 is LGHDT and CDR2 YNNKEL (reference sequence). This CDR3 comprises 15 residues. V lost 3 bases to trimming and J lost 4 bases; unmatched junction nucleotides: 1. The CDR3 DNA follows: TGTGCCAGCAGCCATACTAGCGGGGGGTACAATGAGCAGTTCTTC. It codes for CASSHTSGGYNEQFF.

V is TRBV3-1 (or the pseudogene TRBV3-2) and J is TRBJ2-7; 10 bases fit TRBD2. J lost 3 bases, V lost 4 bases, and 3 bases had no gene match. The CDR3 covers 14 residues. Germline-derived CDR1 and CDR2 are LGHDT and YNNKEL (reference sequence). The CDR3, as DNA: TGTGCCAGCAGCCTAGCGGGAGGCCGCTACGAGCAGTACTTC. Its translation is CASSLAGGRYEQYF.

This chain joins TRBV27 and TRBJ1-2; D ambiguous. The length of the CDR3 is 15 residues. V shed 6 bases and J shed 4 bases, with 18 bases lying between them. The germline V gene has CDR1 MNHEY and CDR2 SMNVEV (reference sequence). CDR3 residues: CASRSVGSGSYGYTF. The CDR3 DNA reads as TGTGCCAGCAGGTCAGTCGGGTCCGGGAGCTATGGCTACACCTTC.

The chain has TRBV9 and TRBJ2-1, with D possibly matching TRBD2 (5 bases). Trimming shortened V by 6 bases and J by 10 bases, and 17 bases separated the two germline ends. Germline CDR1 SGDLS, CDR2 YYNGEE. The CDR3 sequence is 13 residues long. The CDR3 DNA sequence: TGTGCCAGCACCCCGGGGAACGGCTACGAGCAGTTCTTC. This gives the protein CASTPGNGYEQFF.

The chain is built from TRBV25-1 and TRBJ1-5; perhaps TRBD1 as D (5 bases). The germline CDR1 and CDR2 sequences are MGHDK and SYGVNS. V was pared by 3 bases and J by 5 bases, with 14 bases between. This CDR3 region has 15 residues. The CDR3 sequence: CASSDAGRVDQPQHF. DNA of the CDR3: TGTGCCAGCAGTGATGCGGGGCGGGTGGATCAGCCCCAGCATTTT.

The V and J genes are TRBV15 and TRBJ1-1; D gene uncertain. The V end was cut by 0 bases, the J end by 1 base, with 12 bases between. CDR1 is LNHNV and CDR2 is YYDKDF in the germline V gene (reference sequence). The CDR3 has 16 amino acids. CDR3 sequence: CATSRDSGRRNTEAFF. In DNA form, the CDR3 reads TGTGCCACCAGCAGAGATAGCGGCAGACGGAACACTGAAGCTTTCTTT.

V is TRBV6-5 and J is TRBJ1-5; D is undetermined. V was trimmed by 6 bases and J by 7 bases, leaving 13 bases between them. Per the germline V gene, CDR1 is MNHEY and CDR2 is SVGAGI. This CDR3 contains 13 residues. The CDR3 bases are TGTGCCAGCAGCCAAGATGAGATCCAGCCCCAGCATTTT. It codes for CASSQDEIQPQHF.

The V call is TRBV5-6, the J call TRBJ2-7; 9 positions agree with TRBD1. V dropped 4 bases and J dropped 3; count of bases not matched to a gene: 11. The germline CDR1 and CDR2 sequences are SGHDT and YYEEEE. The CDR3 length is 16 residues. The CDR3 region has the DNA TGTGCCAGCAGCGCAAACCGGGACAGGGTTTTCTACGAGCAGTACTTC. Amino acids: CASSANRDRVFYEQYF.

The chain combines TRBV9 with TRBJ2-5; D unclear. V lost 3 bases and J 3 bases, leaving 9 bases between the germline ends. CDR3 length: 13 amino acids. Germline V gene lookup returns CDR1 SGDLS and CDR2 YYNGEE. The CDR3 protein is CASSATLKETQYF. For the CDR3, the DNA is TGTGCCAGCAGCGCTACACTAAAAGAGACCCAGTACTTC.

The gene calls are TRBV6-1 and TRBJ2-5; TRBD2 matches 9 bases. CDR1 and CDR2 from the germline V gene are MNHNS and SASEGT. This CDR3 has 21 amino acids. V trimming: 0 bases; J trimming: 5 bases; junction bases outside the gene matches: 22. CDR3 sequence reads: CASSEATLGLAGRKLGETQYF. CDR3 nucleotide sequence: TGTGCCAGCAGTGAAGCGACTCTCGGGCTAGCGGGACGCAAACTGGGGGAGACCCAGTACTTC.

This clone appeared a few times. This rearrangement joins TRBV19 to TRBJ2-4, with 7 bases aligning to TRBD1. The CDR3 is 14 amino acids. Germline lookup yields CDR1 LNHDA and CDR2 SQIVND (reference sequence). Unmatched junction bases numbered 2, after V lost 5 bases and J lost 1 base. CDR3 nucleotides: TGTGCCAGTAGTGTACAGGGGGCCAAAAACATTCAGTACTTC. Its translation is CASSVQGAKNIQYF.

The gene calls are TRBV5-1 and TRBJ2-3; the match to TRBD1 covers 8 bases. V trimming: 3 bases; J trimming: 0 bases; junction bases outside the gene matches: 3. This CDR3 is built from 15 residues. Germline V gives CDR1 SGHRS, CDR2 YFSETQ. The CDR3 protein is CASSSRTGSTDTQYF. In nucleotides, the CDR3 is TGCGCCAGCAGCTCCAGGACAGGGAGCACAGATACGCAGTATTTT.

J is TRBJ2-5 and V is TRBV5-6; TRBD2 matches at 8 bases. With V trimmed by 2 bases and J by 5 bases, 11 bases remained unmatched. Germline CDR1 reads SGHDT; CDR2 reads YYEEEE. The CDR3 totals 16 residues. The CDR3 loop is CASSFLSGRLRETQYF. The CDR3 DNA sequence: TGTGCCAGCAGCTTTCTCAGCGGGAGATTACGGGAGACCCAGTACTTC. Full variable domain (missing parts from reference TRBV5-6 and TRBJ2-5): DAGVTQSPTHLIKTRGQQVTLRCSPKSGHDTVSWYQQALGQGPQFIFQYYEEEERQRGNFPDRFSGHQFPNYSSELNVNALLLGDSALYLCASSFLSGRLRETQYFGPGTRLLVL.

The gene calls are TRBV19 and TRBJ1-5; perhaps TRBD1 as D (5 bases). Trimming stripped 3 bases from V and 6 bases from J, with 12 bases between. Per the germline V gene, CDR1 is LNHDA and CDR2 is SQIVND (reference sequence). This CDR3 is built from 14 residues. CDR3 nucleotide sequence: TGTGCCAGTAGTATGGTAGGGGTTCCTCAGCCCCAGCATTTT. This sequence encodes CASSMVGVPQPQHF.

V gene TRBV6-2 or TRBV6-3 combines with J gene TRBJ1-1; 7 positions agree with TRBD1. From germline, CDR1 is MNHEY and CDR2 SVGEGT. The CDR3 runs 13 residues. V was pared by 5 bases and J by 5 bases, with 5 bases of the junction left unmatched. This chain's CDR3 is CASSRRGSTEAFF. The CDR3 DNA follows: TGTGCCAGCAGTCGCAGGGGGAGTACTGAAGCTTTCTTT.

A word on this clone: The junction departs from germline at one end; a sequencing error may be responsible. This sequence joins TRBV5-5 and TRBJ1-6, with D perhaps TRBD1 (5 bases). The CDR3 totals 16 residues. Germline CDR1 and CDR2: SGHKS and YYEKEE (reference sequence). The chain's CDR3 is CASSWGSGSYNSPLHF. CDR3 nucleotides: TGTGCCAGCAGCTGGGGATCAGGGTCCTACAATTCACCCCTCCACTTT.

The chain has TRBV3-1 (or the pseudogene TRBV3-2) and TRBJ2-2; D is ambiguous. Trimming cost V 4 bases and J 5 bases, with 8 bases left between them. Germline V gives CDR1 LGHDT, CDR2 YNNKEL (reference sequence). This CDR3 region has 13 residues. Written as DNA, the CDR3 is TGTGCCAGCAGCCTACGAGAAACCGGGGAGCTGTTTTTT. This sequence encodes CASSLRETGELFF.

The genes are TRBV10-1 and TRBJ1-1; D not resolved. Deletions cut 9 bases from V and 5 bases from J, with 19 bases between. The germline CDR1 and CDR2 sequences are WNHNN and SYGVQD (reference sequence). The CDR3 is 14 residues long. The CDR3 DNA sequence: TGCGCCAGATGTATAGGGAGCTTAGAGACTGAAGCTTTCTTT. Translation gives CARCIGSLETEAFF.

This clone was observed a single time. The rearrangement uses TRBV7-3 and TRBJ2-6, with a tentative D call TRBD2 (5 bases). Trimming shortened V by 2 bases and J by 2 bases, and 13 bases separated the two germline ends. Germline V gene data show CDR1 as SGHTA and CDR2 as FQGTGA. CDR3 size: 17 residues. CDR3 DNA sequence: TGTGCCAGCAGCTTATATCCGGGAACCGCTGGGGCCAACGTCCTGACTTTC. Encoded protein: CASSLYPGTAGANVLTF.

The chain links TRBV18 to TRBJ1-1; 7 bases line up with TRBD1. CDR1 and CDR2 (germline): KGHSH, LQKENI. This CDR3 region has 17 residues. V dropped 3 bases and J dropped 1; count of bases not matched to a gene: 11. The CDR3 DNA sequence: TGTGCCAGCTCACCCGGACAGGTGGGGAGGAGGAACACTGAAGCTTTCTTT. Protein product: CASSPGQVGRRNTEAFF.